This entry lists 5 T cell receptor beta chains sequenced from one sample in a study of blood T cell repertoires in COVID-19. Sequenced by immunoSEQ multiplex PCR; TCRdb stores in-frame clones only, minus some. The sample has more than 250,000 clones, roughly 85% seen once. The source material was peripheral blood. These receptors came from a man aged 45-65 years with active or convalescent COVID-19.

The chain couples TRBV11-3 to TRBJ1-6, with a possible D match to TRBD1 (5 bases). The CDR3 is made up of 14 amino acids. V dropped 10 bases and J dropped 4 bases, with 14 bases sitting between them. Germline-derived CDR1 and CDR2 are SGHNT and YENEEA. The CDR3 DNA follows: TGTGCCACCACGCCGGGGGGTTATAATTCACCCCTCCACTTT. It codes for CATTPGGYNSPLHF.

This chain joins TRBV5-1 and TRBJ1-3, with D possibly matching TRBD1 (5 bases). The length of the CDR3 is 15 residues. The ends were cut back, 0 bases at V and 1 base at J, with 8 bases in the middle. In germline, CDR1 is SGHRS, CDR2 YFSETQ. CDR3 sequence (DNA): TGCGCCAGCAGCTTGGCCAAGGGGTCTGGAAACACCATATATTTT. As protein: CASSLAKGSGNTIYF.

J is TRBJ2-2 and V is TRBV30, with D possibly being TRBD2 (6 bases). Per the germline V gene, CDR1 is GTSNPN and CDR2 is SVGIG (reference sequence). Trimming removed 5 bases from V and 3 bases from J, with 19 bases in between. This CDR3 has 16 amino acids. The chain's CDR3 is CAWVRAGAPHTGELFF. The CDR3 DNA is TGTGCCTGGGTCCGAGCGGGCGCCCCCCACACCGGGGAGCTGTTTTTT.

CDR3 sequence reads: CASSLGRGTGDGYTF. CDR3 coding DNA: TGTGCCAGCAGCTTAGGTCGTGGGACAGGGGATGGCTACACCTTC. The chain recombines TRBV13 with TRBJ1-2; 10 positions match TRBD1. Looked up from germline, CDR1 is PRHDT and CDR2 is FYEKMQ (reference sequence). This CDR3 contains 15 residues. The V gene end was trimmed by 0 bases and the J gene end by 6 bases; junction bases not matched to a gene: 4.

The chain combines TRBV4-1 with TRBJ2-3; the match to TRBD2 covers 10 bases. Germline V gene sequence: CDR1 MGHRA, CDR2 YSYEKL. The CDR3 extends over 21 amino acids. The V gene end was trimmed by 0 bases and the J gene end by 2 bases; junction bases not matched to a gene: 17. The CDR3 bases are TGCGCCAGCAGCCAAGATGTCCTCAAGTTTAGGACTAGCGGCAACACAGATACGCAGTATTTT. Translation gives CASSQDVLKFRTSGNTDTQYF.